These 27 T cell receptor beta chains were sequenced from one sample in a study. TCRdb ran MiXCR on the 5' RACE reads and lists one entry per CDR3 protein. The repertoire holds 25,000 to 40,000 distinct CDR3 sequences, around a quarter seen once, with roughly 4.5% in the top ten. Source material: memory CD4+ T cells sorted from blood. Subset: memory CD4+ T cells, CD4+CD45RO+CD25-. The receptors stem from a female donor with breast cancer.

This clonotype was seen more than once but under ten times. The rearrangement uses TRBV9 and TRBJ2-7; D uncertain. From germline, CDR1 is SGDLS and CDR2 YYNGEE. Trimming took 0 bases from V and 0 from J, leaving 7 bases between them. The CDR3 consists of 14 residues. The CDR3 DNA reads TGTGCCAGCAGCGTAGGTACTAACTCCTACGAGCAGTACTTC. Its protein is CASSVGTNSYEQYF.

As for this clonotype: Just one base apart from a much larger clone, this may be a read error. The rearrangement uses TRBV5-5 and TRBJ2-7; TRBD1 or TRBD2 may be the D gene (5 bases each). Looked up from germline, CDR1 is SGHKS and CDR2 is YYEKEE (reference sequence). CDR3 size: 14 residues. The CDR3 loop reads CASSLSRGFYKQYF. The CDR3 DNA reads as TGTGCCAGCAGCTTGTCTCGGGGCTTCTACAAGCAGTACTTC. The full variable domain, with the rest looked up from reference TRBV5-5 and TRBJ2-7, is DAGVTQSPTHLIKTRGQQVTLRCSPISGHKSVSWYQQVLGQGPQFIFQYYEKEERGRGNFPDRFSARQFPNYSSELNVNALLLGDSALYLCASSLSRGFYKQYFGPGTRLTVT.

About this clonotype: One base away lies a much larger clone, so this may be a sequencing read error. V gene TRBV10-3 combines with J gene TRBJ1-6; D gene ambiguous. Germline loops: CDR1 ENHRY, CDR2 SYGVKD. This CDR3 has 15 amino acids. The V end was cut by 3 bases, the J end by 7 bases, with 13 bases between. CDR3 DNA sequence: TGTGCCATCAGTGATCAACGGGAGTGGAATTCACCCCTCCACTTT. It codes for CAISDQREWNSPLHF.

Remarks on this clonotype: It may be a read error: a sequence one base away is much more abundant. V and J are TRBV27 and TRBJ2-2, with TRBD2 as a possible D gene (7 bases). The CDR3 extends over 16 amino acids. Germline CDR1 is MNHEY and CDR2 is SMNVEV (reference sequence). The CDR3 is CASSPEVRGAAGEPFF. In DNA, the CDR3 is TGTGCCAGCAGTCCCGAAGTTCGGGGGGCGGCCGGGGAGCCGTTTTTT.

This clonotype was seen at least ten times. The chain recombines TRBV24-1 with TRBJ2-1; D may be TRBD2 (5 bases). Germline V gene sequence: CDR1 KGHDR, CDR2 SFDVKD. This CDR3 has 13 residues. V lost 4 bases, J lost 7 bases, and 10 bases lay in between. The CDR3: CATSEDFRNEQFF. CDR3 DNA: TGTGCCACCAGTGAGGACTTTCGAAATGAGCAGTTCTTC.

With respect to this clonotype: A read error may be the cause here, since a much bigger clone is one base away. The rearrangement uses TRBV4-1 and TRBJ1-3; possible D gene TRBD1, 5 bases. Per germline, CDR1 MGHRA and CDR2 YSYEKL. This CDR3 has 16 amino acids. V was clipped by 8 bases and J by 3 bases, with 20 bases between them. The CDR3 DNA follows: TGCGCCAGCGGCCCATTAACCGGGACTTATGGAAACACCATATATTTT. It encodes CASGPLTGTYGNTIYF.

This clonotype was seen only a few times. The J gene is TRBJ2-4, the V gene TRBV5-1, with 7 positions matching TRBD1. Trimming cost V 0 bases and J 3 bases; bases outside gene matches: 9. The CDR3 length is 17 residues. The germline V gene encodes CDR1 SGHRS and CDR2 YFSETQ. Here the CDR3 DNA reads TGCGCCAGCAGCTTGGGTGACAGGGAGTTGGTCAAAAACATTCAGTACTTC. Its translation is CASSLGDRELVKNIQYF. Variable domain in full (rest from reference TRBV5-1 and TRBJ2-4): KAGVTQTPRYLIKTRGQQVTLSCSPISGHRSVSWYQQTPGQGLQFLFEYFSETQRNKGNFPGRFSGRQFSNSRSEMNVSTLELGDSALYLCASSLGDRELVKNIQYFGAGTRLSVL.

This clonotype was seen only once. The chain uses TRBV6-4 and TRBJ2-1, with D uncertain. CDR1 is MRHNA, CDR2 SNTAGT, per germline. The CDR3 is 15 amino acids. Trimming left V 0 bases short and J 5 bases short, with 11 bases between. The CDR3 DNA reads TGTGCCAGCAGTGACTCGAACAGAGGAAACAATGAGCAGTTCTTC. Protein: CASSDSNRGNNEQFF.

The chain recombines TRBV7-3 with TRBJ2-3; D gene ambiguous. With 5 bases removed from V and 4 bases from J, the gap between germline ends came to 13 bases. The CDR3 contains 14 residues. Looked up from germline, CDR1 is SGHTA and CDR2 is FQGTGA. As DNA, the CDR3 is TGTGCCAGCAGCGCAGAGAGTCAGTCAGATACGCAGTATTTT. This sequence encodes CASSAESQSDTQYF.

V gene TRBV6-2 or TRBV6-3 combines with J gene TRBJ2-7; TRBD2 aligns across 9 bases. V was pared by 6 bases and J by 0 bases, with 12 bases of the junction left unmatched. The CDR3 extends over 17 amino acids. The germline V gene encodes CDR1 MNHEY and CDR2 SVGEGT. For the CDR3, the DNA is TGTGCCAGCAGAAACCACGCTAGCGGGAAAAGCTCCTACGAGCAGTACTTC. Translation gives CASRNHASGKSSYEQYF.

This clonotype was picked up one time. The chain combines TRBV5-6 with TRBJ2-7; perhaps TRBD1 as D (6 bases). Germline V gives CDR1 SGHDT, CDR2 YYEEEE. V shed 5 bases and J shed 0 bases, with 12 bases lying between them. This CDR3 spans 14 amino acids. The CDR3 DNA follows: TGTGCCAGCAGTCTCGTGGACAGCTCCTACGAGCAGTACTTC. Its translation is CASSLVDSSYEQYF.

This clonotype was seen ten or more times. The chain uses TRBV6-6 and TRBJ2-1; D is possibly TRBD1 (5 bases). Per germline, CDR1 MNHNY and CDR2 SVGAGI (reference sequence). V was cut by 2 bases and J by 8 bases, with 25 bases left in between. The CDR3 length is 18 residues. CDR3 amino acids: CASSYDLFTGLFTDEQFF. The CDR3 bases are TGTGCCAGCAGTTACGATCTTTTTACAGGCCTCTTCACAGATGAGCAGTTCTTC.

This clonotype has more than one count but fewer than ten. This rearrangement joins TRBV28 to TRBJ2-5; 7 positions match TRBD2. The CDR3 is 12 amino acids. V shed 5 bases, J shed 4 bases, and the junction held 1 base outside the gene matches. The germline gives CDR1 MDHEN, CDR2 SYDVKM. The CDR3 here is CASSPGGETQYF. In DNA form, the CDR3 reads TGTGCCAGCAGTCCGGGGGGAGAGACCCAGTACTTC.

The CDR3 nucleotides read TGTGCCAGCAGCTTTAGACAGGGGCGAGCCACCGGGGAGCTGTTTTTT. It is translated as CASSFRQGRATGELFF. The chain recombines TRBV5-8 with TRBJ2-2; 8 bases line up with TRBD1. V lost 2 bases to trimming and J lost 4 bases; unmatched junction nucleotides: 7. The germline V gene has CDR1 SGHTS and CDR2 YDEGEE. CDR3 length equals 16 residues.

V is TRBV4-2 and J is TRBJ2-2; 8 bases agree with TRBD2. Germline V CDR1 and CDR2: LGHNA, YNFKEQ. CDR3 length: 17 residues. Trimming removed 4 bases from V and 5 bases from J; junction bases left unmatched: 12. CDR3 bases: TGTGCCAGCAGCCCGGGAGGGAGCGGGAGCAGAACCGGGGAGCTGTTTTTT. Translating gives CASSPGGSGSRTGELFF.

The chain combines TRBV3-1 with TRBJ1-5; tentatively, D is TRBD1 (6 bases). Trimming took 4 bases from V and 6 from J, leaving 16 bases between them. From germline, CDR1 is LGHDT and CDR2 YNNKEL (reference sequence). The CDR3 sequence is 15 residues long. This chain's CDR3 is CASSRTGNGGQPQHF. CDR3 sequence (DNA): TGTGCCAGCAGCCGAACAGGGAATGGCGGTCAGCCCCAGCATTTT.

Turning to this clonotype: This clone may be a read error of a much larger clone one base away. This chain links TRBV9 with TRBJ2-1; TRBD2 matches at 9 bases. The ends lost 0 bases at V and 2 bases at J; junction bases unmatched: 3. The CDR3 runs 16 residues. CDR1 is SGDLS and CDR2 is YYNGEE in the germline V gene. For the CDR3, the DNA is TGTGCCAGCAGCGTAGGTGCGGGAGGGCCCTACAATGAGCAGTTCTTC. Protein: CASSVGAGGPYNEQFF.

On this clonotype itself: Given a much more abundant clone one base away, this may be a read error. Here the CDR3 omits its conserved ending phenylalanine or tryptophan, so a read error is the likely source. This sequence joins TRBV12-3 or TRBV12-4 and TRBJ1-2, with D perhaps matching TRBD1 (6 bases). V lost 7 bases to trimming and J lost 7 bases, with 13 bases between them. There are 12 residues in the CDR3. This CDR3 is CASTEGGSGYTS. For the CDR3, the DNA is TGTGCCAGCACCGAGGGGGGATCTGGCTACACCTCC.

This clonotype was seen repeatedly, ten times or more. The V gene is TRBV5-1, the J gene TRBJ1-1; 10 bases agree with TRBD1. The CDR3 is made up of 18 amino acids. CDR1 and CDR2 (germline): SGHRS, YFSETQ. Unmatched junction bases numbered 14, after V lost 4 bases and J lost 2 bases. CDR3 in amino acids: CASSPGPGTGVTNTEAFF. The CDR3 DNA sequence: TGCGCCAGCAGCCCGGGCCCCGGGACAGGGGTCACTAACACTGAAGCTTTCTTT.

This clonotype was detected a few times. The chain carries TRBV7-2 and TRBJ2-1, with 14 bases that match TRBD2. Germline V lookup: CDR1 SGHTA, CDR2 FQGNSA. J was trimmed by 8 bases and V by 5 bases; bases with no gene match: 5. CDR3 length: 15 residues. As DNA, the CDR3 is TGTGCCAGCAGCCCGGGACTAGCGGGAGCGGATGAGCAGTTCTTC. Protein product: CASSPGLAGADEQFF.

This clonotype was seen ten or more times. The chain uses TRBV9 and TRBJ2-1; D remains ambiguous. Germline CDR1 is SGDLS and CDR2 is YYNGEE. The CDR3 spans 11 residues. V lost 0 bases to trimming and J lost 6 bases, with 1 base between them. DNA of the CDR3: TGTGCCAGCAGCGTAGTCAATGAGCAGTTCTTC. Translated: CASSVVNEQFF.

Turning to this clonotype: A much larger clonotype is one base distant, so this may be a read error. The CDR3 does not end in the conserved phenylalanine or tryptophan, so this is likely a read error. The chain employs TRBV20-1 and TRBJ1-1; 9 nucleotides align to TRBD1. V gave up 1 base and J gave up 6 bases; unmatched junction bases: 3. Germline V CDR1 and CDR2: DFQATT, SNEGSKA (reference sequence). This CDR3 is 13 amino acids long. The CDR3 here is CSARARDRAEAFL. For the CDR3, the DNA is TGCAGTGCTAGAGCCCGGGACAGGGCTGAAGCTTTCCTT.

A word on this clonotype: At one boundary the junction diverges from the germline segment, which might be a read error. This chain uses TRBV7-3 with TRBJ2-2, with 14 nucleotides matching TRBD2. Per germline, CDR1 SGHTA and CDR2 FQGTGA. The length of the CDR3 is 18 residues. The CDR3 loop reads CARSFGLAGGRNTGELFF. The CDR3, as DNA: TGTGCCCGCAGCTTCGGACTAGCGGGGGGAAGGAACACCGGGGAGCTGTTTTTT.

This chain links TRBV2 with TRBJ1-5; TRBD1 agrees at 11 bases. CDR1 SNHLY and CDR2 FYNNEI come from the germline V gene. The CDR3 is made up of 14 amino acids. With V trimmed by 5 bases and J by 7 bases, 4 bases remained unmatched. The CDR3 region has the DNA TGTGCCAGCAGTACCCGGGACAGGGGGCAGCCCCAGCATTTT. Its protein is CASSTRDRGQPQHF. The full variable domain, with the rest looked up from reference TRBV2 and TRBJ1-5, is EPEVTQTPSHQVTQMGQEVILRCVPISNHLYFYWYRQILGQKVEFLVSFYNNEISEKSEIFDDQFSVERPDGSNFTLKIRSTKLEDSAMYFCASSTRDRGQPQHFGDGTRLSIL.

This clonotype has only a few counts. The chain carries TRBV9 and TRBJ2-3; 8 nucleotides line up with TRBD2. Germline loops: CDR1 SGDLS, CDR2 YYNGEE. V lost 0 bases and J lost 2; bases outside the gene matches: 5. This CDR3 spans 16 amino acids. For the CDR3, the DNA is TGTGCCAGCAGCGTAGGAATAGCGGGAATCACAGATACGCAGTATTTT. Amino acid sequence: CASSVGIAGITDTQYF.

This clonotype was seen repeatedly, ten times or more. The chain joins TRBV10-3 to TRBJ2-3; TRBD2 matches 8 bases. This CDR3 spans 12 amino acids. Trimming cost V 10 bases and J 5 bases; bases outside gene matches: 5. Germline values: CDR1 ENHRY, CDR2 SYGVKD. The CDR3 here is CATARGGDTQYF. As DNA, the CDR3 is TGTGCCACCGCACGGGGGGGAGATACGCAGTATTTT.

The V and J genes are TRBV7-3 and TRBJ2-7; D uncertain. V gave up 5 bases and J gave up 3 bases, with 11 bases separating them. Germline lookup yields CDR1 SGHTA and CDR2 FQGTGA. CDR3 length: 13 residues. The CDR3 DNA sequence: TGTGCCAGCAGCCGTCAAGAGAACTACGAGCAGTACTTC. Residues: CASSRQENYEQYF.